This T cell receptor beta chain is from a study of cytomegalovirus exposure and HLA in healthy donors. In the study overall: Samples from HLA-typed donors yielded approximately 80 million unique TCRs in an early data release. Whole-study findings and limits: Presence/absence comparisons presumed near-even sequencing depth among donors.

With regard to this clone: Its antigen is unknown.

PCR involved 60 Vbeta and 13 Jbeta primers. Source study methods: A later analysis counted tens of millions of unique TCR beta chains, some 12 million shared. Produced via immunoSEQ multiplex PCR; TCRdb's table is partial and in-frame only. The V and J calls and clone size come from that table; D and trimming were worked out from the DNA. This table has roughly 110,000 clones, approximately 79% appearing once. V lost 8 bases and J 4 bases, leaving 18 bases between the germline ends. CDR1 and CDR2 (germline): WSHSY, SAAADI. This CDR3 is 14 amino acids long. The sequencing sample was made of PBMCs. The source of this sequence is a woman aged 40 to 50 in good health and CMV-seropositive. V gene TRBV10-2 combines with J gene TRBJ2-7, with D tentatively TRBD2 (6 bases). This CDR3 reads CASARLGAGYEQYF. CDR3 DNA: TGCGCCAGCGCCCGACTAGGGGCTGGGTACGAGCAGTACTTC.